The rows below give T cell receptor beta chains drawn from one sample of a study of T cells after yellow fever vaccination. TCRdb passed the 5' RACE reads through MiXCR, listing each CDR3 protein once. The repertoire includes 200,000 to 250,000 distinct CDR3 sequences, about 7% of them detected once, and approximately 0.84% sits in the top ten. The starting material was CD4+ T cells sorted from PBMCs, obtained 15 days after the yellow fever booster vaccination. The receptor source for this set is a man younger than 40 who received the YFV17D yellow fever vaccine. CDR3s include the opening cysteine and the closing phenylalanine or tryptophan. The order of the fields is clone size, CDR3 length, V gene, D gene, J gene, CDR3 DNA, CDR3 protein. The D gene is left open where the match is weak. Size is omitted from some rows. Given values are once, few, many or a class for expanded clones.

size: few; length: 15; V: TRBV5-1; D: TRBD1; J: TRBJ2-7; DNA: TGCGCCAGCAGCCCACGGACAGGGACCCCTCGTGAGCAGTACTTC; CDR3: CASSPRTGTPREQYF
size: few; length: 18; V: TRBV6-8; D: TRBD1; J: TRBJ1-5; DNA: TGTGCCAGCAGTAATCAGACAGGGACCCAACTCCAAAATCAGCCCCAGCATTTT; CDR3: CASSNQTGTQLQNQPQHF
size: NA; length: 16; V: TRBV3-1; D: NA; J: TRBJ1-3; DNA: TGTGCCAGCAGCCAATTTGGGTCCTCCTCTGGAAACACCATATATTTT; CDR3: CASSQFGSSSGNTIYF
size: many; length: 11; V: TRBV20-1; D: NA; J: TRBJ1-2; DNA: TGCAGTGCTGAAGGACTTAGGGACGTAACCTTC; CDR3: CSAEGLRDVTF
size: NA; length: 15; V: TRBV9; D: TRBD1; J: TRBJ2-3; DNA: TGTGCCAGCAGCGTTGCGGGACAGGCGACCGGTACGCAGTATTTT; CDR3: CASSVAGQATGTQYF
size: few; length: 13; V: TRBV11-3; D: NA; J: TRBJ2-2; DNA: TGTGCCAGCAGCTGGAGGAACACCGGGGAGCTGTTTTTT; CDR3: CASSWRNTGELFF
size: NA; length: 15; V: TRBV7-6; D: NA; J: TRBJ2-5; DNA: TGTGCCAGCAGCGGGCATGTGGGATCAGGCGAGACCCAGTACTTC; CDR3: CASSGHVGSGETQYF
size: few; length: 13; V: TRBV10-3; D: NA; J: TRBJ2-1; DNA: TGTGCCATCAGTGAGTCCCCTGTTAATGAGCAGTTCTTC; CDR3: CAISESPVNEQFF
size: NA; length: 14; V: TRBV6-5; D: NA; J: TRBJ1-1; DNA: TGTGCCAGCAGTTTCACAGCCCGGAACACTGAAGCTTTCTTT; CDR3: CASSFTARNTEAFF
size: few; length: 13; V: TRBV5-1; D: NA; J: TRBJ2-1; DNA: TGCGCCAGCAGTTCCAGCGCGTTTAGTGAGCAGTTCTTC; CDR3: CASSSSAFSEQFF
size: many; length: 18; V: TRBV3-1; D: TRBD2; J: TRBJ2-3; DNA: TGTGCCAGCAGCCAAGATCCTAGCGGGAGAGTACGCACAGATACGCAGTATTTT; CDR3: CASSQDPSGRVRTDTQYF
size: few; length: 14; V: TRBV7-2; D: NA; J: TRBJ2-3; DNA: TGTGCCAGCAGCCCACGCACTTGGGGAGATACGCAGTATTTT; CDR3: CASSPRTWGDTQYF
size: many; length: 14; V: TRBV20-1; D: TRBD2; J: TRBJ2-1; DNA: TGCAGTGCCCGGGGGGGAGTTAACTACAATGAGCAGTTCTTC; CDR3: CSARGGVNYNEQFF
size: few; length: 15; V: TRBV9; D: NA; J: TRBJ2-2; DNA: TGTGCCAGCAGCGCAAGCCTCTCAGGAATCGGGGAGCTGTTTTTT; CDR3: CASSASLSGIGELFF
size: many; length: 15; V: TRBV29-1; D: NA; J: TRBJ2-4; DNA: TGCAGCGCCGTGGTGCCAGGGCAAATTACAAACATTCAGTACTTC; CDR3: CSAVVPGQITNIQYF
size: NA; length: 15; V: TRBV5-1; D: TRBD1; J: TRBJ2-2; DNA: TGCTCCAGCAGCTTGGAGAGGACAGGGGACGGGGAGCTGTTTTTT; CDR3: CSSSLERTGDGELFF
size: NA; length: 12; V: TRBV6-4; D: NA; J: TRBJ1-6; DNA: TGTGCCAGCAGGGACAGCAATTCACCCCTCCACTTT; CDR3: CASRDSNSPLHF
size: few; length: 16; V: TRBV5-4; D: NA; J: TRBJ2-1; DNA: TGTGCCAGCAGCTTGGAAGGCGGGCTGGCCTACAATGAGCAGTTCTTC; CDR3: CASSLEGGLAYNEQFF
size: NA; length: 13; V: TRBV20-1; D: NA; J: TRBJ1-5; DNA: TGCAGTGCTAACGGTCATAGCAATCAGCCCCAGCATTTT; CDR3: CSANGHSNQPQHF
size: few; length: 16; V: TRBV5-1; D: NA; J: TRBJ2-7; DNA: TGCGCCAGCAGCTTGGGTACAGGGTTCTCCATCTACGAGCAGTACTTC; CDR3: CASSLGTGFSIYEQYF
size: NA; length: 12; V: TRBV7-2; D: TRBD2; J: TRBJ2-3; DNA: TGTGCCAGCAGCCGGACTAGAGATACGCAGTATTTT; CDR3: CASSRTRDTQYF
size: few; length: 14; V: TRBV27; D: TRBD1; J: TRBJ1-5; DNA: TGTGCCAGCAGCCAAGGGACAGCCCATCAGCCCCAGCATTTT; CDR3: CASSQGTAHQPQHF
size: many; length: 16; V: TRBV7-2; D: TRBD1; J: TRBJ2-7; DNA: TGTGCCAGCAGCTTAGTCGTGGACAGGGCCTCCTACGAGCAGTACTTC; CDR3: CASSLVVDRASYEQYF
size: few; length: 15; V: TRBV29-1; D: NA; J: TRBJ2-2; DNA: TGCAGCGTTGAAAGGTGGGAGGCGAACACCGGGGAGCTGTTTTTT; CDR3: CSVERWEANTGELFF
size: NA; length: 13; V: TRBV23-1; D: NA; J: TRBJ2-5; DNA: TGCGCCAGCACCGAAAGAACACAAGAGACCCAGTACTTC; CDR3: CASTERTQETQYF
size: many; length: 13; V: TRBV5-1; D: NA; J: TRBJ2-7; DNA: TGCGCCAGCAGCTTCGACCAGACCTACGAGCAGTACTTC; CDR3: CASSFDQTYEQYF
size: few; length: 11; V: TRBV7-9; D: NA; J: TRBJ2-4; DNA: TGTGCCACCACGACTACGAACATTCAGTACTTC; CDR3: CATTTTNIQYF
size: many; length: 12; V: TRBV25-1; D: NA; J: TRBJ2-5; DNA: TGTGCCAGCAGTGTAGCGTTGGAGACCCAGTACTTC; CDR3: CASSVALETQYF
size: few; length: 13; V: TRBV20-1; D: TRBD1; J: TRBJ2-2; DNA: TGCAGTGCTAAGGCAGGGGGCACCGGGGAGCTGTTTTTT; CDR3: CSAKAGGTGELFF
size: NA; length: 14; V: TRBV5-6; D: TRBD1; J: TRBJ2-1; DNA: TGTGCCAGCAAGCAAAACAGGGGTGGAGATGAGCAGTTCTTC; CDR3: CASKQNRGGDEQFF
size: few; length: 14; V: TRBV7-8; D: NA; J: TRBJ1-1; DNA: TGTGCCAGCAGCTCAGCCGGCGGCATTGCTGAAGCTTTCTTT; CDR3: CASSSAGGIAEAFF
size: few; length: 15; V: TRBV12-3/TRBV12-4; D: NA; J: TRBJ2-3; DNA: TGTGCCAGCAGTGGCTTTCGGGCGGCCACAGATACGCAGTATTTT; CDR3: CASSGFRAATDTQYF
size: many; length: 13; V: TRBV25-1; D: TRBD1; J: TRBJ2-1; DNA: TGTGCCAGCAGTGCTACCGGACAGGGAGAGCAGTTCTTC; CDR3: CASSATGQGEQFF
size: NA; length: 16; V: TRBV24-1; D: TRBD1; J: TRBJ2-3; DNA: TGTGCCACCAGTGATCCGACAGGGGGAGGCGCAGATACGCAGTATTTT; CDR3: CATSDPTGGGADTQYF
size: many; length: 17; V: TRBV28; D: TRBD2; J: TRBJ2-7; DNA: TGTGCCAGCATCCAAGGCGGACTAGCGGGTAGCACCTACGAGCAGTACTTC; CDR3: CASIQGGLAGSTYEQYF
size: NA; length: 13; V: TRBV12-3/TRBV12-4; D: NA; J: TRBJ1-1; DNA: TGTGCCAGCAGTTTAGGGGCGACAGATGAAGCTTTCTTT; CDR3: CASSLGATDEAFF
size: many; length: 14; V: TRBV29-1; D: TRBD2; J: TRBJ2-2; DNA: TGCAGCGTTGGACGGCGGGAGAGGGGCGGGGAGCTGTTTTTT; CDR3: CSVGRRERGGELFF
size: few; length: 15; V: TRBV7-2; D: TRBD1; J: TRBJ1-2; DNA: TGTGCCAGCAGCTTAGCAAAAGGGACAGGCTATGGCTACACCTTC; CDR3: CASSLAKGTGYGYTF
size: few; length: 16; V: TRBV19; D: NA; J: TRBJ2-6; DNA: TGTGCCAGTAGTATAATGGCGGGATCTGGGGCCAACGTCCTGACTTTC; CDR3: CASSIMAGSGANVLTF
size: many; length: 17; V: TRBV12-3/TRBV12-4; D: TRBD1; J: TRBJ2-6; DNA: TGTGCCAGCAGCCACGGACAGGGGGCGGCTGGGGCCAACGTCCTGACTTTC; CDR3: CASSHGQGAAGANVLTF
size: few; length: 15; V: TRBV11-2; D: TRBD1; J: TRBJ1-4; DNA: TGTGCCAGCAGCTTAGTGACAGGGGGTAGAGAAAAACTGTTTTTT; CDR3: CASSLVTGGREKLFF
size: NA; length: 12; V: TRBV15; D: NA; J: TRBJ2-7; DNA: TGTGCCACCAGCAGAGCCTACGGGCTTCAGTACTTC; CDR3: CATSRAYGLQYF
size: few; length: 14; V: TRBV5-1; D: TRBD2; J: TRBJ2-7; DNA: TGCGCCAGCAGAGCGGGAGCTTCCTCCTACGAGCAGTACTTC; CDR3: CASRAGASSYEQYF
size: few; length: 14; V: TRBV7-2; D: NA; J: TRBJ2-3; DNA: TGTGCCAGCAGCGCTACGTGGGGCACAGATACGCAGTATTTT; CDR3: CASSATWGTDTQYF
size: NA; length: 16; V: TRBV19; D: TRBD2; J: TRBJ2-5; DNA: TGTGCCAGTAGTATAGCGCTAGCGGGAGGGACGGAGACCCAGTACTTC; CDR3: CASSIALAGGTETQYF
size: many; length: 15; V: TRBV28; D: TRBD1; J: TRBJ1-1; DNA: TGTGCCAGCAGTTTATGGCGGGACAGGGGGACTGAAGCTTTCTTT; CDR3: CASSLWRDRGTEAFF